The 9 T cell receptor beta chains below all came from one sample that was sequenced in a study of cytomegalovirus exposure and HLA in healthy donors. Sequenced by immunoSEQ multiplex PCR; TCRdb stores in-frame clones only, minus some. The repertoire holds roughly 150,000 clones, 88% seen once, with almost 3% in the top ten. Sequencing used PBMCs. These receptors all stem from a man aged 18 to 29 in good health and CMV-seronegative.

The chain employs TRBV6-5 and TRBJ2-7, with unresolved D. The CDR3 runs to 13 residues. The germline V and J ends were trimmed by 3 bases and 3 bases, with 9 bases remaining between them. Germline CDR1 reads MNHEY; CDR2 reads SVGAGI. The CDR3, as DNA: TGTGCCAGCAGTTATGAACAGTTCTACGAGCAGTACTTC. Protein product: CASSYEQFYEQYF.

The rearrangement links TRBV6-5 to TRBJ1-4; 7 nucleotides align to TRBD1. From germline, CDR1 is MNHEY and CDR2 SVGAGI. CDR3 length equals 14 residues. V gave up 5 bases and J gave up 7 bases; unmatched junction bases: 7. The CDR3 bases are TGTGCCAGCAGTAAGACAGGGACCGGTGAAAAACTGTTTTTT. It is translated as CASSKTGTGEKLFF.

CDR3 loop: CASKQEGGGYGYTF. CDR3 coding DNA: TGTGCCAGCAAACAAGAGGGCGGTGGTTATGGCTACACCTTC. This chain links TRBV28 with TRBJ1-2; no reliable D call. Per germline, CDR1 MDHEN and CDR2 SYDVKM. V was shortened by 7 bases and J by 5 bases, with 17 bases between the two germline ends. This CDR3 contains 14 residues.

The rearrangement joins TRBV10-1 to TRBJ1-2; 7 nucleotides agree with TRBD1. Per the germline V gene, CDR1 is WNHNN and CDR2 is SYGVQD (reference sequence). The CDR3 has 15 amino acids. The J segment lost 4 bases and the V segment lost 4 bases, leaving 9 bases of the junction unmatched. CDR3 sequence reads: CASSGGQASSYGYTF. In DNA, the CDR3 is TGCGCCAGCAGTGGCGGACAGGCCTCCTCCTATGGCTACACCTTC.

The V and J genes are TRBV5-6 and TRBJ2-2; maybe TRBD2 (5 bases). Germline V lookup: CDR1 SGHDT, CDR2 YYEEEE. V was pared by 3 bases and J by 1 base, with 10 bases between. The CDR3 is 15 residues long. The DNA for the CDR3 is TGTGCCAGCAGCTATCAGGACTGGAACACCGGGGAGCTGTTTTTT. Residues: CASSYQDWNTGELFF.

CDR3 protein: CASSLGQNSYNEQFF. DNA for the CDR3: TGCGCCAGCAGCTTGGGGCAGAACTCCTACAATGAGCAGTTCTTC. This rearrangement joins TRBV5-1 to TRBJ2-1; D is unresolved. This CDR3 has 15 amino acids. The V end was cut by 0 bases, the J end by 0 bases, with 7 bases between. Looked up from germline, CDR1 is SGHRS and CDR2 is YFSETQ.

In nucleotides, the CDR3 is TGTGCCAGCAGTTTAGGACACCTAAGCAATCAGCCCCAGCATTTT. Its translation: CASSLGHLSNQPQHF. V gene TRBV27 combines with J gene TRBJ1-5; possibly TRBD1 for D (5 bases). The germline CDR1 and CDR2 sequences are MNHEY and SMNVEV (reference sequence). This CDR3 region has 15 residues. With 2 bases removed from V and 1 base from J, the gap between germline ends came to 9 bases.

The chain has TRBV28 and TRBJ1-4, with D perhaps matching TRBD1 (6 bases). The CDR3 spans 14 residues. Germline V gives CDR1 MDHEN, CDR2 SYDVKM. Trimming pared 5 bases from V and 4 bases from J, leaving 11 bases between. CDR3 nucleotides: TGTGCCAGCAGTCCCGACAGGCATAATGAAAAACTGTTTTTT. Translating gives CASSPDRHNEKLFF.

This sequence joins TRBV6-5 and TRBJ1-2; 10 bases agree with TRBD1. Germline V gene lookup returns CDR1 MNHEY and CDR2 SVGAGI. The CDR3 sequence is 14 residues long. Losses at the gene ends were 6 bases for V and 4 bases for J; bases not matched to a gene: 5. Written as DNA, the CDR3 is TGTGCCAGCAGCCAGACAGGGGGCGTCTATGGCTACACCTTC. It translates to CASSQTGGVYGYTF.